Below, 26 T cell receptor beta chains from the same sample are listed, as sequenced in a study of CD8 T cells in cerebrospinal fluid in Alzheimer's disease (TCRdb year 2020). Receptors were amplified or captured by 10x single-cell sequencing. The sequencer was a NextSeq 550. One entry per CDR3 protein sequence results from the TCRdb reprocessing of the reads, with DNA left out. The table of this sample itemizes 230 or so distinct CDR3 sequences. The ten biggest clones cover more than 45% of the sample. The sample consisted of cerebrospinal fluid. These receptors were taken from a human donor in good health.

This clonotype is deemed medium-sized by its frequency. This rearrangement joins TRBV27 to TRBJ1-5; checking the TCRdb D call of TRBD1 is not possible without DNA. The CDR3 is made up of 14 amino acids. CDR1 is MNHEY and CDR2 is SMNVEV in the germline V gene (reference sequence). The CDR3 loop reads CASSGQYSNQPQHF.

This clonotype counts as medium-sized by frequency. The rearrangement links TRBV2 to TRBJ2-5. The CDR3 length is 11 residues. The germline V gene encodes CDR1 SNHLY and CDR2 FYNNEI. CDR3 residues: CASSTRETQYF.

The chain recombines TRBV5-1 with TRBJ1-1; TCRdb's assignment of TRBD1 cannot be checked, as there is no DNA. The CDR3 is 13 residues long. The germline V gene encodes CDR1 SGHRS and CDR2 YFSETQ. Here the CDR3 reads CASRYRENTEAFF.

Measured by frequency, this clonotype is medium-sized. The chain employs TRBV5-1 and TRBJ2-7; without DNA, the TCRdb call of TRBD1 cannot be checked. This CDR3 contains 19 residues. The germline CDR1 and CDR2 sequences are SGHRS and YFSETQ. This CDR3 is CASSSRVSTGTAPGYEQYF.

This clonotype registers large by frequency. The CDR3 sequence: CASSRTVGGTGANVLTF. The chain joins TRBV7-9 to TRBJ2-6; TCRdb names TRBD1, which stays unverified in the absence of DNA. Germline V CDR1 and CDR2: SEHNR, FQNEAQ (reference sequence). The CDR3 runs 17 residues. Supplemented by reference TRBV7-9 and TRBJ2-6, the full variable domain reads DTGVSQNPRHKITKRGQNVTFRCDPISEHNRLYWYRQTLGQGPEFLTYFQNEAQLEKSRLLSDRFSAERPKGSFSTLEIQRTEQGDSAMYLCASSRTVGGTGANVLTFGAGSRLTVL.

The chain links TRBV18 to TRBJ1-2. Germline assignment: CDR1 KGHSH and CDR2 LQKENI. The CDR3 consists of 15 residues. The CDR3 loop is CASSPSAGTNYGYTF. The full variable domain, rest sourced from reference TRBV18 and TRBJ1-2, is NAGVMQNPRHLVRRRGQEARLRCSPMKGHSHVYWYRQLPEEGLKFMVYLQKENIIDESGMPKERFSAEFPKEGPSILRIQQVVRGDSAAYFCASSPSAGTNYGYTFGSGTRLTVV.

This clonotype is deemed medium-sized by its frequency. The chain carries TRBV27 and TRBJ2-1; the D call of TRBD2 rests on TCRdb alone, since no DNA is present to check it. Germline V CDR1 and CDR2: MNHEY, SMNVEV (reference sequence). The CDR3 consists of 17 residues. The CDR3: CASRIVGAVRSYNEQFF.

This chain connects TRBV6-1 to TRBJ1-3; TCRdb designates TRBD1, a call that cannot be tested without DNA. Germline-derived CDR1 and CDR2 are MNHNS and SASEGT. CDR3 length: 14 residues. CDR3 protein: CASSEAGGRNTIYF.

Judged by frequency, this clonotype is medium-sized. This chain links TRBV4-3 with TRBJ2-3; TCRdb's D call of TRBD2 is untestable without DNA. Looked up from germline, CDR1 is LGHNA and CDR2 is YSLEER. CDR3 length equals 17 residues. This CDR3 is CASSQDSAGGFTDTQYF.

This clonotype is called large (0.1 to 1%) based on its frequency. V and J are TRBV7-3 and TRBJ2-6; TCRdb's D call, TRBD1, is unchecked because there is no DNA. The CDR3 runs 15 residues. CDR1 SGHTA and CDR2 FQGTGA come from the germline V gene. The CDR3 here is CASSTGSGGANVLTF. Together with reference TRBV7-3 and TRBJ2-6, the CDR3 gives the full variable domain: GAGVSQTPSNKVTEKGKYVELRCDPISGHTALYWYRQSLGQGPEFLIYFQGTGAADDSGLPNDRFFAVRPEGSVSTLKIQRTERGDSAVYLCASSTGSGGANVLTFGAGSRLTVL.

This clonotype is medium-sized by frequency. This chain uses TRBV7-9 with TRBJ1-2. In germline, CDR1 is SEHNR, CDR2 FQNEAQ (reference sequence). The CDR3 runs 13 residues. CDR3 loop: CASSLQENYGYTF.

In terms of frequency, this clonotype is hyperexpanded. This CDR3 reads CASSLTASGGYEQYF. The chain links TRBV7-9 to TRBJ2-7; TCRdb's assignment of TRBD1 cannot be checked, as there is no DNA. The CDR3 runs 15 residues. Germline CDR1 is SEHNR and CDR2 is FQNEAQ (reference sequence).

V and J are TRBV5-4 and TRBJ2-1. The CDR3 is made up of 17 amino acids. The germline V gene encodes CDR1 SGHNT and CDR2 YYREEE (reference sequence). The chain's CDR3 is CASSSLRRNTQYNEQFF.

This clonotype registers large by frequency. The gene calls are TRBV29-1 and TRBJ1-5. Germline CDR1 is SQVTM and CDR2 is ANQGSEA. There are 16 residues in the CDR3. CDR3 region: CSVDLRRIKVDQPQHF.

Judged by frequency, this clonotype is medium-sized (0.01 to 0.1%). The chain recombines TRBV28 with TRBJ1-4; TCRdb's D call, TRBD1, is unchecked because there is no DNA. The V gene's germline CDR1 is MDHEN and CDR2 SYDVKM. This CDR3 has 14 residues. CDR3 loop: CASSTGTEKEKLFF.

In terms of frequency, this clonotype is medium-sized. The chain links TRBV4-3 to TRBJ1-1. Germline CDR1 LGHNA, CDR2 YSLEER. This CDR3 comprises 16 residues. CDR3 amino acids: CASSQGGGRLGTEAFF.

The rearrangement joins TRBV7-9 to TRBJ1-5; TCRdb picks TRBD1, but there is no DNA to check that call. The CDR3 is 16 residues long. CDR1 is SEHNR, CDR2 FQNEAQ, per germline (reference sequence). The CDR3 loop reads CASSLAITGGNQPQHF. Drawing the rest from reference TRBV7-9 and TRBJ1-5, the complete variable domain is DTGVSQNPRHKITKRGQNVTFRCDPISEHNRLYWYRQTLGQGPEFLTYFQNEAQLEKSRLLSDRFSAERPKGSFSTLEIQRTEQGDSAMYLCASSLAITGGNQPQHFGDGTRLSIL.

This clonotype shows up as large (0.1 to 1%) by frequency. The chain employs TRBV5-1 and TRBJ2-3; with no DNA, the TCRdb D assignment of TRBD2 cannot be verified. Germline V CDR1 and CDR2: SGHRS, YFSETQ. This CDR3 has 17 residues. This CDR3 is CASSLSIAGAHTDTQYF.

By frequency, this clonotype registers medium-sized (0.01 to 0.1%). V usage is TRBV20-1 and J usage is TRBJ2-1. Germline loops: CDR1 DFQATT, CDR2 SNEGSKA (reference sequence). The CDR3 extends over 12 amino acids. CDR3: CSARDSSSLQFF.

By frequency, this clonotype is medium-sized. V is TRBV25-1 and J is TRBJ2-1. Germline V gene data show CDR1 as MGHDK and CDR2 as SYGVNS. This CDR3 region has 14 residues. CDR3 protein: CASSDWGQYNEQFF.

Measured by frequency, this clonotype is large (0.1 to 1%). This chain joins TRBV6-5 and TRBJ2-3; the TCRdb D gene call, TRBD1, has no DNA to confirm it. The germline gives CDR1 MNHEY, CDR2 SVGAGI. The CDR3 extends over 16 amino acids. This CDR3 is CASTDSGGGSTDTQYF.

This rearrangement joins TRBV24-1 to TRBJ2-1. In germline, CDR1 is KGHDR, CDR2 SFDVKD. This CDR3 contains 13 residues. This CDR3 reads CATSDYLDNEQFF.

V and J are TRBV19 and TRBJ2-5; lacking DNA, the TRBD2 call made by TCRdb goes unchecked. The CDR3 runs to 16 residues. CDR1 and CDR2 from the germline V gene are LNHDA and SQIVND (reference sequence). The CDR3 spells CASSMGLAGGQETQYF. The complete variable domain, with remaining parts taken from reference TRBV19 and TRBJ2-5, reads DGGITQSPKYLFRKEGQNVTLSCEQNLNHDAMYWYRQDPGQGLRLIYYSQIVNDFQKGDIAEGYSVSREKKESFPLTVTSAQKNPTAFYLCASSMGLAGGQETQYFGPGTRLLVL.

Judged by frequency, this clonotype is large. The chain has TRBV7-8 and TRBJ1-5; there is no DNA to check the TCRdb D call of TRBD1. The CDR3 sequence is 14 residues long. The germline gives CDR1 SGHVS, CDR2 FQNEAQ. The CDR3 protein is CASSLGASNQPQHF. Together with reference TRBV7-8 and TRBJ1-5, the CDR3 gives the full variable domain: GAGVSQSPRYKVAKRGQDVALRCDPISGHVSLFWYQQALGQGPEFLTYFQNEAQLDKSGLPSDRFFAERPEGSVSTLKIQRTQQEDSAVYLCASSLGASNQPQHFGDGTRLSIL.

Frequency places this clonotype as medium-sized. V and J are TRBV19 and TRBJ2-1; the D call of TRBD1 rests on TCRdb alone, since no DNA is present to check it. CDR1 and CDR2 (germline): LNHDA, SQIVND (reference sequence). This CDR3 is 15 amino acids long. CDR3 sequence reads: CASIPPGQGDSEQFF.

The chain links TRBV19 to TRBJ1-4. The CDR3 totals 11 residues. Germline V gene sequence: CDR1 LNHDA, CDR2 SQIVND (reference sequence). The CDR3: CASSINEKLFF.